Reported below is one TCR beta chain. Its target is not known. Per sorted-subset replicate PCR, input was approximately 210 ng DNA, representing roughly 28,000 T cell genomes. Method: immunoSEQ multiplex PCR; TCRdb's copy keeps in-frame clones and lacks some. The table lists about 340,000 clones, roughly 70% of them singletons. This sample is part of a study of shared clonotypes between healthy human individuals. Study-level findings and limits: Compared with memory subsets, naive subsets generally had larger estimated richness. Around 4.9% of naive CD4 clonotypes were shared across a handful of donors. Some clonotypes were shared by all four sorted-subset donors, while others were not shared. The non-shared ones had lower generation probabilities than the shared ones.

The V gene's germline CDR1 is SQVTM and CDR2 ANQGSEA. The CDR3 has 12 amino acids. Trimming cost V 7 bases and J 3 bases, with 12 bases left between them. Sequencing was carried out using memory CD4+ T cells sorted from blood. The subset: CD45RA-negative fraction. J is TRBJ1-1 and V is TRBV29-1; a weak D match, TRBD1 (6 bases). The origin of this receptor is a man aged 25 to 45 in good health. The CDR3 loop is CSAGGQDTEAFF. DNA for the CDR3: TGCAGCGCTGGGGGCCAGGACACTGAAGCTTTCTTT.